These 27 T cell receptor beta chains came from one sample sequenced in a study of T cell responses to AZD1222 COVID-19 vaccine. Libraries were prepared by immunoSEQ multiplex PCR; TCRdb keeps only in-frame clonotypes and omits some of them. Of approximately 64,000 clones listed, less than 90% are singletons. Sequencing used peripheral blood, obtained on day 0 of AZD1222 vaccination. These receptors originate from an adult in good health.

The chain employs TRBV10-3 and TRBJ2-7; 11 bases match TRBD2. The CDR3 loop spans 14 amino acids. Trimming at V came to 6 bases and at J to 3 bases, leaving 4 bases not matched to a gene. Per germline, CDR1 ENHRY and CDR2 SYGVKD. The CDR3 spells CAIRETSGDYEQYF. The CDR3 DNA is TGTGCCATCAGGGAGACTAGCGGGGACTACGAGCAGTACTTC.

V is TRBV15 and J is TRBJ2-1; 8 bases map to TRBD1. Germline V CDR1 and CDR2: LNHNV, YYDKDF (reference sequence). Trimming took 3 bases from V and 0 from J; bases not matched to a gene: 1. The CDR3 totals 15 residues. In nucleotides, the CDR3 is TGTGCCACCAGCAGCGGACAGGGCTCCTACAATGAGCAGTTCTTC. Translating gives CATSSGQGSYNEQFF.

This chain uses TRBV5-1 with TRBJ1-2; 9 positions agree with TRBD1. The V segment lost 3 bases and the J segment 7 bases; nucleotides outside the gene matches: 4. This CDR3 spans 13 amino acids. Per germline, CDR1 SGHRS and CDR2 YFSETQ. CDR3 protein: CASSYGTGLGYTF. CDR3 DNA: TGCGCCAGCAGCTACGGGACAGGGCTTGGCTACACCTTC.

The chain employs TRBV2 and TRBJ1-5; D ambiguous. The CDR3 totals 13 residues. Per germline, CDR1 SNHLY and CDR2 FYNNEI. V lost 7 bases to trimming and J lost 4 bases, with 11 bases between them. DNA for the CDR3: TGTGCCAGCACCCCTAACCTTAATCAGCCCCAGCATTTT. It specifies CASTPNLNQPQHF.

This clone was seen just once. The chain is built from TRBV28 and TRBJ1-5; a possible D gene is TRBD1 (5 bases). The germline CDR1 and CDR2 sequences are MDHEN and SYDVKM. With 7 bases removed from V and 2 bases from J, the gap between germline ends came to 15 bases. The length of the CDR3 is 15 residues. The DNA for the CDR3 is TGTGCCAGCACCCCCGGGCAGGGAGGCAATCAGCCCCAGCATTTT. Translated: CASTPGQGGNQPQHF.

The genes are TRBV18 and TRBJ1-1; D ambiguous. CDR3 length equals 16 residues. The germline CDR1 and CDR2 sequences are KGHSH and LQKENI. Trimming took off 3 bases at V and 6 bases at J, with 20 bases between the two ends. The CDR3 loop reads CASSPGGDISSSEAFF. In DNA, the CDR3 is TGTGCCAGCTCACCCGGCGGTGATATTTCCTCCTCTGAAGCTTTCTTT.

This chain connects TRBV19 to TRBJ1-5; no clear D. The ends were cut back, 1 base at V and 10 bases at J, with 17 bases in the middle. The CDR3 runs to 15 residues. Per germline, CDR1 LNHDA and CDR2 SQIVND (reference sequence). The CDR3 protein is CASSIAGSPDRPQHF. In DNA, the CDR3 is TGTGCCAGTAGTATAGCCGGGTCCCCTGATCGACCCCAGCATTTT.

The chain recombines TRBV20-1 with TRBJ2-7; D is perhaps TRBD1 (6 bases). Per germline, CDR1 DFQATT and CDR2 SNEGSKA (reference sequence). There are 13 residues in the CDR3. Trimming left V 3 bases short and J 2 bases short, with 11 bases between. CDR3 bases: TGCAGTGCTAGTCAGGGGCGGACCTACGAGCAGTACTTC. This codes for CSASQGRTYEQYF.

V usage is TRBV4-3 and J usage is TRBJ1-3; 8 bases agree with TRBD1. CDR3 length: 18 amino acids. V was clipped by 0 bases and J by 0 bases; unmatched bases: 7. Germline V lookup: CDR1 LGHNA, CDR2 YSLEER. The CDR3 DNA follows: TGCGCCAGCAGCCAAGAGTTAACAGGGGGTGGCTCTGGAAACACCATATATTTT. This codes for CASSQELTGGGSGNTIYF.

The chain couples TRBV10-3 to TRBJ1-5; D might be TRBD1 (5 bases). The CDR3 spans 13 residues. Germline assignment: CDR1 ENHRY and CDR2 SYGVKD. The V gene lost 4 bases and the J gene lost 8 bases, with 12 bases spanning the gap. The CDR3 loop is CAISAGGREPQHF. DNA for the CDR3: TGTGCCATCAGTGCGGGGGGTAGGGAGCCCCAGCATTTT.

This chain uses TRBV12-3 or TRBV12-4 with TRBJ2-7; D is unresolved. Trimming took 6 bases from V and 1 from J, leaving 7 bases between them. The CDR3 length is 12 residues. The CDR3 spells CASRSESYEQYF. CDR3 nucleotide sequence: TGTGCCAGCAGGTCGGAGTCCTACGAGCAGTACTTC.

The chain carries TRBV2 and TRBJ1-5; TRBD1 matches 7 bases. V lost 6 bases to trimming and J lost 4 bases; unmatched junction nucleotides: 3. This CDR3 has 13 residues. Germline V lookup: CDR1 SNHLY, CDR2 FYNNEI. For the CDR3, the DNA is TGTGCCAGCAGAACGACAGGGAATCAGCCCCAGCATTTT. It yields the protein CASRTTGNQPQHF.

The genes are TRBV29-1 and TRBJ2-2; D is unresolved. V was shortened by 6 bases and J by 4 bases, with 12 bases between the two germline ends. Per germline, CDR1 SQVTM and CDR2 ANQGSEA. This CDR3 has 13 residues. The CDR3 DNA sequence: TGCAGCGTCATGTTGACGTCCACCGGGGAGCTGTTTTTT. The encoded protein is CSVMLTSTGELFF.

This clone was picked up one time. The chain links TRBV6-6 to TRBJ1-4, with TRBD1 matching over 9 bases. Germline values: CDR1 MNHNY, CDR2 SVGAGI (reference sequence). CDR3 size: 15 residues. After removal of 2 bases from V and 4 bases from J, the junction contained 2 bases not matched to a gene. The CDR3 sequence is CASSYPGQGNEKLFF. CDR3 coding DNA: TGTGCCAGCAGTTACCCGGGACAGGGTAATGAAAAACTGTTTTTT.

The gene calls are TRBV7-9 and TRBJ1-2; D unclear. The V and J ends lost 2 bases and 8 bases respectively, with 9 bases between them. Germline V gives CDR1 SEHNR, CDR2 FQNEAQ (reference sequence). This CDR3 has 12 amino acids. CDR3 nucleotide sequence: TGTGCCAGCAGCTTACAGGCCGGGGGCTACACCTTC. Encoded protein: CASSLQAGGYTF.

This CDR3 reads CASSYGASGGYQETQYF. The CDR3 bases are TGTGCCAGCAGTTACGGCGCTAGCGGGGGGTACCAAGAGACCCAGTACTTC. The chain uses TRBV6-2 or TRBV6-3 and TRBJ2-5; 11 nucleotides align to TRBD2. V was pared by 2 bases and J by 0 bases, with 5 bases of the junction left unmatched. The CDR3 sequence is 17 residues long. CDR1 and CDR2 (germline): MNHEY, SVGEGT.

This clone was observed a few times. The sample holds other DNA sequences that translate to the same CDR3. The V gene is TRBV19, the J gene TRBJ1-5; 8 bases match TRBD1. Germline-derived CDR1 and CDR2 are LNHDA and SQIVND (reference sequence). The CDR3 loop spans 14 amino acids. V lost 5 bases to trimming and J lost 2 bases; unmatched junction nucleotides: 2. The CDR3 DNA reads TGTGCCAGTAGTGACAGGGGCGGCAATCAGCCCCAGCATTTT. Its translation: CASSDRGGNQPQHF.

CDR3 sequence reads: CASSSEDSTGMRTDTQYF. The CDR3 DNA is TGTGCCAGCAGCTCGGAAGATTCAACAGGGATGCGCACAGATACGCAGTATTTT. This rearrangement joins TRBV5-6 to TRBJ2-3; a possible D gene is TRBD1 (6 bases). CDR1 is SGHDT, CDR2 YYEEEE, per germline. The CDR3 consists of 18 residues. The V end was cut by 3 bases, the J end by 1 base, with 21 bases between. The whole variable domain, filled in from reference TRBV5-6 and TRBJ2-3, reads DAGVTQSPTHLIKTRGQQVTLRCSPKSGHDTVSWYQQALGQGPQFIFQYYEEEERQRGNFPDRFSGHQFPNYSSELNVNALLLGDSALYLCASSSEDSTGMRTDTQYFGPGTRLTVL.

This clone came up a few times. CDR3 in amino acids: CASSLRTRETEAFF. The DNA for the CDR3 is TGTGCCAGCAGCTTACGTACTAGGGAGACTGAAGCTTTCTTT. The V call is TRBV11-2, the J call TRBJ1-1; D gene ambiguous. The CDR3 runs 14 residues. CDR1 and CDR2 from the germline V gene are SGHAT and FQNNGV. V lost 2 bases and J 5 bases, leaving 12 bases between the germline ends.

The chain joins TRBV7-2 to TRBJ2-4, with unresolved D. Looked up from germline, CDR1 is SGHTA and CDR2 is FQGNSA. The CDR3 has 15 amino acids. Trimming shortened V by 2 bases and J by 1 base, and 9 bases separated the two germline ends. The CDR3 reads CASSLRRSAKNIQYF. CDR3 in DNA: TGTGCCAGCAGCTTACGCAGGTCCGCCAAAAACATTCAGTACTTC.

The rearrangement uses TRBV19 and TRBJ2-5; possible D gene TRBD2, 7 bases. The germline gives CDR1 LNHDA, CDR2 SQIVND (reference sequence). The CDR3 extends over 17 amino acids. V lost 3 bases, J lost 0 bases, and 17 bases lay in between. The CDR3 protein is CASSMLPGGPYQETQYF. In DNA form, the CDR3 reads TGTGCCAGTAGTATGCTCCCCGGGGGGCCGTACCAAGAGACCCAGTACTTC.

V usage is TRBV10-2 and J usage is TRBJ2-1, with 7 bases fitting TRBD2. V lost 4 bases, J lost 2 bases, and 5 bases stayed unmatched. CDR3 length: 15 residues. Germline V CDR1 and CDR2: WSHSY, SAAADI. Written as DNA, the CDR3 is TGCGCCAGCAGTGTCACTAGCGCTGCCTACAATGAGCAGTTCTTC. This translates into CASSVTSAAYNEQFF.

This clone appeared once. The gene calls are TRBV24-1 and TRBJ2-3, with 9 bases fitting TRBD1. The CDR3 contains 16 residues. J gave up 0 bases and V 3 bases, and 3 bases lay outside the gene matches. The germline V gene has CDR1 KGHDR and CDR2 SFDVKD. This CDR3 is CATSDPGQGSTDTQYF. The CDR3 DNA is TGTGCCACCAGTGATCCGGGACAGGGAAGCACAGATACGCAGTATTTT.

The rearrangement links TRBV5-1 to TRBJ1-1; 7 bases are shared with TRBD1. Germline trimming cut 3 bases from V and 5 bases from J; bases unmatched to any gene: 13. Germline CDR1 is SGHRS and CDR2 is YFSETQ. The CDR3 has 16 residues. The CDR3 spells CASSWTTMTGQTEAFF. DNA of the CDR3: TGCGCCAGCAGCTGGACGACGATGACAGGGCAAACTGAAGCTTTCTTT.

This clone was counted only a few times. V is TRBV7-8 and J is TRBJ2-7, with TRBD2 identical over 13 bases. The CDR3 is 20 residues long. Germline values: CDR1 SGHVS, CDR2 FQNEAQ. Trimming took 5 bases from V and 4 from J; bases not matched to a gene: 20. The CDR3: CASSPSRLAGGLLHRYEQYF. CDR3 nucleotides: TGTGCCAGCAGCCCATCCAGACTAGCGGGGGGTCTCCTACACCGGTACGAGCAGTACTTC.

The V gene is TRBV15, the J gene TRBJ2-7, with 10 bases aligning to TRBD2. The length of the CDR3 is 16 residues. Trimming took 0 bases from V and 5 from J; bases not matched to a gene: 7. CDR1 and CDR2 from the germline V gene are LNHNV and YYDKDF (reference sequence). This chain's CDR3 is CATSREVPSGGHEQYF. The CDR3 bases are TGTGCCACCAGCAGAGAAGTGCCTAGCGGGGGTCACGAGCAGTACTTC.

With respect to this clone: This same CDR3 is encoded by further DNA sequences in the sample. CDR3 DNA: TGTGCCAGCAGTACTGGACATCTGAACACTGAAGCTTTCTTT. It specifies CASSTGHLNTEAFF. This chain uses TRBV27 with TRBJ1-1, with D maybe TRBD1 (5 bases). V was clipped by 5 bases and J by 0 bases, with 10 bases between them. Germline-derived CDR1 and CDR2 are MNHEY and SMNVEV (reference sequence). The CDR3 has 14 residues.